This T cell receptor beta chain was retrieved from a study of regulatory T cells in long-lasting Graves disease. Points from the study as a whole: Newly diagnosed Graves' patients exceeded persistent ones in TCR diversity. New patients shared about a thousand public clonotypes, fewer than the approximately 2,500 shared by persistent patients.

Specified time point: newly diagnosed GD, antithyroid drugs for less than 3 months. After RNA was extracted from PBMCs, the TCR library was made from it. The guidelines of the American Thyroid Association were the basis for diagnosing Graves' disease. Approximately 9 milliliters of peripheral blood were taken and placed in EDTA tubes. This clonotype has ten or more counts. Antigen unknown. Germline V gene lookup returns CDR1 SGHNT and CDR2 YENEEA. V lost 5 bases and J 1 base, leaving 14 bases between the germline ends. The CDR3 consists of 15 residues. Construction of TCR beta libraries relied on iRepertoire HTBI primers and on Arm-PCR targeting CDR3 regions. One entry per CDR3 protein results from TCRdb running MiXCR on the multiplex PCR reads. The data contain 450,000 to 600,000 distinct CDR3 sequences, about a sixth of them seen just once; the ten biggest clones take up more than 9%. These same records also appear under a second study, on T cells in Graves' hyperthyroidism and ophthalmopathy.

The chain joins TRBV11-3 to TRBJ2-5; D could derive from TRBD1 or TRBD2 (5 bases each). The origin of this receptor is a man aged 35 to 55 with Graves disease. The sample in question was peripheral blood mononuclear cells (PBMCs), obtained at new diagnosis, from a patient treated with antithyroid drugs. The CDR3 loop reads CASSAKAGTQETQYF. As DNA, the CDR3 is TGTGCCAGCAGCGCAAAAGCCGGGACCCAAGAGACCCAGTACTTC. Together with reference TRBV11-3 and TRBJ2-5, the CDR3 gives the full variable domain: EAGVVQSPRYKIIEKKQPVAFWCNPISGHNTLYWYLQNLGQGPELLIRYENEEAVDDSQLPKDRFSAERLKGVDSTLKIQPAELGDSAVYLCASSAKAGTQETQYFGPGTRLLVL.